This TCR beta chain was sequenced in a study of blood T cell repertoires in COVID-19. Generated by immunoSEQ multiplex PCR, the TCRdb table keeps only in-frame clones and is missing some. The sample has 62,000 or so clones; 65% to 90% are singletons. Germline trimming cut 6 bases from V and 5 bases from J; bases unmatched to any gene: 6. This CDR3 has 15 residues. Germline CDR1 and CDR2: LNHDA and SQIVND (reference sequence). Sample: peripheral blood. This sequence was found in a woman in her sixties with acute or convalescent COVID-19. The rearrangement joins TRBV19 to TRBJ1-6; 8 nucleotides align to TRBD1. The CDR3: CASRTGQGNNSPLHF. DNA of the CDR3: TGTGCCAGTAGAACCGGACAGGGCAATAATTCACCCCTCCACTTT.